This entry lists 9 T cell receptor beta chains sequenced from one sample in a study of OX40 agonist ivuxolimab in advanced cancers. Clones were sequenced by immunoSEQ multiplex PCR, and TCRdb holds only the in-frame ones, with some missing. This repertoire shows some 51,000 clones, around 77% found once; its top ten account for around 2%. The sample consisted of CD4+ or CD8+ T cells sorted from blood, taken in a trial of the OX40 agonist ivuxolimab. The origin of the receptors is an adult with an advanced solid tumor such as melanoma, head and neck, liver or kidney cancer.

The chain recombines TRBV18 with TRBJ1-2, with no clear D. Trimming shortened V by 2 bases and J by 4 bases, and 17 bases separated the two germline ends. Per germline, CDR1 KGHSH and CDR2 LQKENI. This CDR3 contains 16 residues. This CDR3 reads CASSPVDTGRTYGYTF. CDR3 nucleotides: TGTGCCAGCTCACCAGTAGACACGGGCAGAACCTATGGCTACACCTTC.

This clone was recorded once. The CDR3 coding sequence is TGTGCCAGAGTTATGGACTGCTGCTATGGCTACACCTTC. Protein: CARVMDCCYGYTF. The gene calls are TRBV7-5 and TRBJ1-2. TRBV7-5 is noted as a pseudogene. This CDR3 is 13 amino acids long.

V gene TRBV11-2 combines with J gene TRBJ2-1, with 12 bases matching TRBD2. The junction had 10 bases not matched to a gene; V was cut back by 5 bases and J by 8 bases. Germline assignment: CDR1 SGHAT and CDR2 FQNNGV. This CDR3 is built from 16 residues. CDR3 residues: CASSGGLAGGGYEQFF. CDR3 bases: TGTGCCAGCAGCGGGGGACTAGCGGGCGGGGGCTATGAGCAGTTCTTC.

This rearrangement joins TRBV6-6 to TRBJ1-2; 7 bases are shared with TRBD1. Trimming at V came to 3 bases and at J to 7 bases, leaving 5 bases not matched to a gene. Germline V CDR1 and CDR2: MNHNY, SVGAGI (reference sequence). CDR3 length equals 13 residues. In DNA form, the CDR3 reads TGTGCCAGCAGTTATGGAGGGGGCGGTGGCTACACCTTC. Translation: CASSYGGGGGYTF.

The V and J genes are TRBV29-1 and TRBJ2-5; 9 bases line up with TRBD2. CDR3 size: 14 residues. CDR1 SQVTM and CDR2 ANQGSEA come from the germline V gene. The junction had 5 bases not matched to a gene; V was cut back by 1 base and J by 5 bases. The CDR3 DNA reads TGCAGCGTTGAAGCTAGCGGGATAGGGGAGACCCAGTACTTC. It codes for CSVEASGIGETQYF.

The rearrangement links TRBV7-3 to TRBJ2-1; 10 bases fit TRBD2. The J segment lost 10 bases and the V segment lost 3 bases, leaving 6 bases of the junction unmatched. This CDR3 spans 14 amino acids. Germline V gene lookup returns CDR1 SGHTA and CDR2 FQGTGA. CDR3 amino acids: CASSFLTSGPEQFF. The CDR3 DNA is TGTGCCAGCAGCTTCCTGACTAGCGGGCCGGAGCAGTTCTTC.

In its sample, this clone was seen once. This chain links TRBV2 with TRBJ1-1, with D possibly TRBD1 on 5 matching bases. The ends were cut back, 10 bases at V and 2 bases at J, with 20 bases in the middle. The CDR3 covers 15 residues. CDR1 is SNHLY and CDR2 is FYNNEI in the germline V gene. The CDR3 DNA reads TGTGCCATCCGGGACGCCCGGAAACAAAACACTGAAGCTTTCTTT. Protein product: CAIRDARKQNTEAFF.

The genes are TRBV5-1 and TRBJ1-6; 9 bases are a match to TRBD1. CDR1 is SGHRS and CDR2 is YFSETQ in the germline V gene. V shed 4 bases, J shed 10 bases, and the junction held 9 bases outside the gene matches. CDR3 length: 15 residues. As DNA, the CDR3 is TGCGCCAGCAGCCCGCGGACAGGGGATAGCTCACCCCTCCACTTT. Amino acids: CASSPRTGDSSPLHF.

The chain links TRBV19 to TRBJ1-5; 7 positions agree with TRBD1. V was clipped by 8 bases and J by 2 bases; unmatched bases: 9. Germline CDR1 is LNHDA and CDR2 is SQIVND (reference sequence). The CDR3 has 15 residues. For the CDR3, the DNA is TGTGCCAGTGCTCCGGGACAGTTCCGCAATCAGCCCCAGCATTTT. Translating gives CASAPGQFRNQPQHF.